This TCR beta chain was profiled in a study of blood T cell repertoires in COVID-19. In the study overall: The cDNA or gDNA used as material had been derived from T cells, B-cell-depleted T cells, or PBMCs.

Original handling: Estimates of nucleated cell counts were drawn from the amplification of reference gene primers. Generated by immunoSEQ multiplex PCR, the TCRdb table keeps only in-frame clones and is missing some. That table supplies the V and J calls and clone size; D and trimming were determined from the DNA. The repertoire has about 240,000 clones, roughly 80% of them found once; the top ten carry around 12%. The receptor comes from a woman aged 55-69 years with active or convalescent COVID-19. What was sequenced was peripheral blood.

CDR3 in DNA: TGCGCCAGCAGCCAAGGAGGCGGGGGCAGTCATGGCTACACCTTC. Translating gives CASSQGGGGSHGYTF. J is TRBJ1-2 and V is TRBV4-3; perhaps TRBD1 as D (6 bases). Per germline, CDR1 LGHNA and CDR2 YSLEER. Deletions cut 1 base from V and 6 bases from J, with 15 bases between. The CDR3 sequence is 15 residues long.